A single sample is the source of the 7 T cell receptor beta chains below, sequenced in a study of response to subunit inactivated influenza vaccine. TCRdb used MiXCR to reprocess the RT-PCR reads, holding one entry per CDR3 protein. The sample lists roughly 650,000 distinct CDR3 sequences; around 16% were seen once. Source: PBMCs from blood, taken about 13 days after vaccination. The receptors were gathered from a man in his fifties or sixties who received an inactivated influenza vaccine.

This clonotype was picked up a small number of times. The chain links TRBV29-1 to TRBJ2-3, with unresolved D. The CDR3 totals 13 residues. The V and J ends lost 4 bases and 2 bases respectively, with 10 bases between them. Germline V gene sequence: CDR1 SQVTM, CDR2 ANQGSEA. The CDR3 spells CSVGSRNTDTQYF. For the CDR3, the DNA is TGCAGCGTTGGGTCCAGAAACACAGATACGCAGTATTTT.

The gene calls are TRBV18 and TRBJ1-1; no reliable D call. CDR1 is KGHSH and CDR2 is LQKENI in the germline V gene. V lost 3 bases and J 1 base, leaving 9 bases between the germline ends. CDR3 length: 14 amino acids. CDR3 coding DNA: TGTGCCAGCTCACCTAGTCAGACGAACACTGAAGCTTTCTTT. It is translated as CASSPSQTNTEAFF. The entire variable domain, with the rest obtained from reference TRBV18 and TRBJ1-1, is as follows: NAGVMQNPRHLVRRRGQEARLRCSPMKGHSHVYWYRQLPEEGLKFMVYLQKENIIDESGMPKERFSAEFPKEGPSILRIQQVVRGDSAAYFCASSPSQTNTEAFFGQGTRLTVV.

This clonotype appeared many times. This rearrangement joins TRBV29-1 to TRBJ2-1; D may correspond to TRBD1 or TRBD2 (5 bases each). The CDR3 spans 16 residues. V was clipped by 0 bases and J by 0 bases, with 12 bases between them. Germline CDR1 and CDR2: SQVTM and ANQGSEA. The CDR3 DNA sequence: TGCAGCGTTGAAGAAGGGACCTTCAGCTCCTACAATGAGCAGTTCTTC. Translating gives CSVEEGTFSSYNEQFF.

This clonotype was counted between two and nine times. V and J are TRBV15 and TRBJ2-5; TRBD2 matches 10 bases. The V gene end was trimmed by 0 bases and the J gene end by 4 bases; junction bases not matched to a gene: 2. CDR3 length equals 15 residues. Germline CDR1 and CDR2: LNHNV and YYDKDF (reference sequence). The CDR3 nucleotides read TGTGCCACCAGCAGAGAAGCTAGCGGGAGAGAGACCCAGTACTTC. It is translated as CATSREASGRETQYF.

The gene calls are TRBV6-2 or TRBV6-3 and TRBJ2-7, with 10 bases lining up with TRBD1. CDR3 length: 16 amino acids. After removal of 6 bases from V and 4 bases from J, the junction contained 12 bases not matched to a gene. Germline CDR1 MNHEY, CDR2 SVGEGT. CDR3 sequence (DNA): TGTGCCAGCAGCCGGCCGGACAGGGGGTTTGTATACGAGCAGTACTTC. Its translation: CASSRPDRGFVYEQYF.

This rearrangement joins TRBV12-3 or TRBV12-4 to TRBJ2-1, with a tentative D call TRBD2 (6 bases). The ends were cut back, 4 bases at V and 7 bases at J, with 17 bases in the middle. The CDR3 extends over 15 amino acids. The CDR3 DNA follows: TGTGCCAGCAGTTCCGGGAGTGAATACCAGAATGAGCAGTTCTTC. It is translated as CASSSGSEYQNEQFF.

This clonotype showed up just a few times. The chain has TRBV24-1 and TRBJ2-3; D is perhaps TRBD1 or TRBD2 (5 bases each). Germline CDR1 is KGHDR and CDR2 is SFDVKD. The V end lost 0 bases, the J end lost 2 bases, and 11 bases lay between the germline ends. The CDR3 loop spans 16 amino acids. CDR3 DNA: TGTGCCACCAGTGATTTGTGGGGGACCTCCACAGATACGCAGTATTTT. Its protein product is CATSDLWGTSTDTQYF.